What follows are 28 T cell receptor beta chains derived from one specimen sequenced in a study of response to subunit inactivated influenza vaccine. In TCRdb, the RT-PCR reads were re-called with MiXCR into one record per CDR3 protein. The sample has about 540,000 distinct CDR3 sequences; around 25% are singletons. This same sample was also taken into another study, of T cells expressing NK-cell markers. That paper notes: 5'RACE template switching with UMIs produced the TCR beta cDNA.

The sample here was CD4+ T cells sorted from PBMCs, taken 11 to 12 days after vaccination. These receptors all come from a man aged 50 to 60 who received an inactivated influenza vaccine.

The rearrangement uses TRBV5-1 and TRBJ1-5; TRBD1 is a possible D gene (5 bases). This CDR3 comprises 16 residues. The germline CDR1 and CDR2 sequences are SGHRS and YFSETQ. Trimming took off 0 bases at V and 2 bases at J, with 12 bases between the two ends. The CDR3 loop reads CASSLGPGSGNQPQHF. For the CDR3, the DNA is TGCGCCAGCAGCTTGGGGCCAGGGTCCGGCAATCAGCCCCAGCATTTT.

The chain employs TRBV6-2 or TRBV6-3 and TRBJ1-6; D unresolved. This CDR3 comprises 14 residues. V was clipped by 2 bases and J by 7 bases, with 9 bases between them. The germline V gene has CDR1 MNHEY and CDR2 SVGEGT. CDR3 DNA sequence: TGTGCCAGCAGTTACGTGGCCTCAAATTCACCCCTCCACTTT. Encoded protein: CASSYVASNSPLHF.

This clonotype was counted many times. This rearrangement joins TRBV7-3 to TRBJ2-1; D is undetermined. V was clipped by 5 bases and J by 9 bases, with 8 bases between them. Germline V lookup: CDR1 SGHTA, CDR2 FQGTGA. This CDR3 is 11 amino acids long. The CDR3 loop reads CASSRGGEQFF. In DNA form, the CDR3 reads TGTGCCAGCAGCCGCGGCGGTGAGCAGTTCTTC.

The rearrangement links TRBV19 to TRBJ1-2; D gene ambiguous. The germline V gene encodes CDR1 LNHDA and CDR2 SQIVND (reference sequence). Trimming stripped 8 bases from V and 0 bases from J, with 7 bases between. The CDR3 has 12 residues. CDR3 sequence reads: CASATSNYGYTF. The CDR3, as DNA: TGTGCCAGTGCTACGTCTAACTATGGCTACACCTTC.

The chain has TRBV3-1 and TRBJ2-1; TRBD2 matches 8 bases. The CDR3 consists of 15 residues. Per the germline V gene, CDR1 is LGHDT and CDR2 is YNNKEL (reference sequence). With V trimmed by 4 bases and J by 7 bases, 9 bases remained unmatched. CDR3 sequence (DNA): TGTGCCAGCAGCCGAATTAGCGGGGCAAAAAATGAGCAGTTCTTC. Amino acids: CASSRISGAKNEQFF.

This clonotype was seen a few times. The CDR3 sequence is CSVEDRGHTEAFF. Written as DNA, the CDR3 is TGCAGCGTTGAAGATCGGGGGCACACTGAAGCTTTCTTT. The V and J genes are TRBV29-1 and TRBJ1-1, with D possibly being TRBD1 (6 bases). The germline V and J ends were trimmed by 0 bases and 3 bases, with 8 bases remaining between them. The germline V gene has CDR1 SQVTM and CDR2 ANQGSEA. This CDR3 region has 13 residues.

The CDR3 spells CASSASTGTDTIYF. The CDR3 DNA sequence: TGTGCCAGCAGCGCTTCGACAGGGACGGACACCATATATTTT. This chain joins TRBV9 and TRBJ1-3; TRBD1 matches at 7 bases. Losses at the gene ends were 3 bases for V and 8 bases for J; bases not matched to a gene: 8. CDR1 is SGDLS, CDR2 YYNGEE, per germline. This CDR3 spans 14 amino acids.

There are a few counts of this clonotype. V is TRBV12-3 or TRBV12-4 and J is TRBJ1-3; D not resolved. Deletions cut 8 bases from V and 4 bases from J, with 18 bases between. The CDR3 loop spans 15 amino acids. The CDR3 DNA is TGTGCCAGCCAATACACGACCAGACACGGAAACACCATATATTTT. Protein: CASQYTTRHGNTIYF.

Only a few counts were recorded for this clonotype. The gene calls are TRBV20-1 and TRBJ1-5; D possibly corresponds to TRBD1 (5 bases). This CDR3 region has 14 residues. Germline V lookup: CDR1 DFQATT, CDR2 SNEGSKA (reference sequence). Trimming pared 2 bases from V and 0 bases from J, leaving 8 bases between. CDR3 loop: CSARRDYSNQPQHF. CDR3 nucleotide sequence: TGCAGTGCTAGAAGGGACTATAGCAATCAGCCCCAGCATTTT.

This clonotype showed up many times. The V call is TRBV6-5, the J call TRBJ1-2; unclear D gene. Trimming took 0 bases from V and 4 from J, leaving 6 bases between them. The germline CDR1 and CDR2 sequences are MNHEY and SVGAGI. The CDR3 contains 13 residues. The CDR3 bases are TGTGCCAGCAGTTACTCAGGGTCCTATGGCTACACCTTC. This encodes CASSYSGSYGYTF.

This clonotype was picked up a small number of times. The J gene is TRBJ2-6, the V gene TRBV6-2 or TRBV6-3; D uncertain. Trimming shortened V by 3 bases and J by 2 bases, and 8 bases separated the two germline ends. The CDR3 has 15 residues. Germline V gene sequence: CDR1 MNHEY, CDR2 SVGEGT. CDR3 coding DNA: TGTGCCAGCAGTTATTGGAAAACTGGGGCCAACGTCCTGACTTTC. This encodes CASSYWKTGANVLTF.

The chain links TRBV7-2 to TRBJ2-5; 9 bases map to TRBD2. The V gene's germline CDR1 is SGHTA and CDR2 FQGNSA. With 0 bases clipped from V and 5 bases from J, the junction kept 10 bases outside the gene matches. CDR3 length: 17 residues. DNA for the CDR3: TGTGCCAGCAGCTTAGCGCTTTTTAGCGGGAGATCGGAGACCCAGTACTTC. It translates to CASSLALFSGRSETQYF.

This clonotype was detected only a few times. The chain couples TRBV7-2 to TRBJ1-5; no clear D. With 4 bases removed from V and 0 bases from J, the gap between germline ends came to 7 bases. The CDR3 contains 14 residues. Germline CDR1 SGHTA, CDR2 FQGNSA. The CDR3 sequence is CASSYMSSNQPQHF. CDR3 DNA sequence: TGTGCCAGCAGCTACATGAGTAGCAATCAGCCCCAGCATTTT.

In this sample, this clonotype turned up a few times. This chain joins TRBV10-3 and TRBJ1-5, with a possible D match to TRBD1 (6 bases). The CDR3 covers 16 residues. V gave up 0 bases and J gave up 3 bases, with 12 bases separating them. Looked up from germline, CDR1 is ENHRY and CDR2 is SYGVKD. The CDR3 spells CAISESAGQLNQPQHF. The CDR3 coding sequence is TGTGCCATCAGTGAGTCGGCGGGACAACTCAATCAGCCCCAGCATTTT.

This clonotype was recorded at least ten times. This chain connects TRBV7-9 to TRBJ2-7; D gene uncertain. V lost 1 base and J 2 bases, leaving 9 bases between the germline ends. CDR1 is SEHNR and CDR2 is FQNEAQ in the germline V gene (reference sequence). The CDR3 is 14 residues long. The CDR3 spells CASSLGAQTYEQYF. The CDR3 DNA sequence: TGTGCCAGCAGCTTAGGTGCGCAGACCTACGAGCAGTACTTC.

There are a few counts of this clonotype. This chain connects TRBV5-6 to TRBJ1-5, with a possible D match to TRBD1 (5 bases). Trimming cost V 6 bases and J 0 bases, with 13 bases left between them. Germline loops: CDR1 SGHDT, CDR2 YYEEEE. There are 15 residues in the CDR3. The CDR3 region has the DNA TGTGCCAGCACCTGGGGCGGATATAGCAATCAGCCCCAGCATTTT. Amino acids: CASTWGGYSNQPQHF. Together with reference TRBV5-6 and TRBJ1-5, the CDR3 gives the full variable domain: DAGVTQSPTHLIKTRGQQVTLRCSPKSGHDTVSWYQQALGQGPQFIFQYYEEEERQRGNFPDRFSGHQFPNYSSELNVNALLLGDSALYLCASTWGGYSNQPQHFGDGTRLSIL.

This clonotype was observed a handful of times. The chain employs TRBV20-1 and TRBJ2-3; 14 bases match TRBD2. This CDR3 has 16 amino acids. J lost 5 bases, V lost 5 bases, and 9 bases had no gene match. Germline V gives CDR1 DFQATT, CDR2 SNEGSKA (reference sequence). The CDR3 region is CSAGPGLAGVKDTQYF. The CDR3 DNA sequence: TGCAGTGCTGGTCCGGGACTAGCGGGAGTAAAAGATACGCAGTATTTT.

The chain links TRBV5-1 to TRBJ2-1; 7 nucleotides agree with TRBD1. The CDR3 sequence is 15 residues long. Germline V gene sequence: CDR1 SGHRS, CDR2 YFSETQ. The junction had 4 bases not matched to a gene; V was cut back by 0 bases and J by 4 bases. CDR3 DNA: TGCGCCAGCAGCTTGGAGGGGGCGCGGTACAATGAGCAGTTCTTC. Its protein product is CASSLEGARYNEQFF.

The chain uses TRBV18 and TRBJ2-7, with D possibly TRBD1 on 5 matching bases. With 5 bases removed from V and 6 bases from J, the gap between germline ends came to 23 bases. This CDR3 is 16 amino acids long. Germline V gene lookup returns CDR1 KGHSH and CDR2 LQKENI. CDR3 sequence: CASSSQGWAAVGEQYF. The CDR3 DNA reads TGTGCCAGCTCATCCCAGGGTTGGGCGGCAGTTGGCGAGCAGTACTTC.

V usage is TRBV6-6 and J usage is TRBJ2-7; TRBD1 matches 9 bases. The germline V gene has CDR1 MNHNY and CDR2 SVGAGI (reference sequence). This CDR3 has 13 amino acids. Germline trimming cut 6 bases from V and 9 bases from J; bases unmatched to any gene: 9. The CDR3 protein is CASRSGQGTPQYF. Here the CDR3 DNA reads TGTGCCAGCAGATCCGGACAGGGGACGCCGCAGTACTTC.

This clonotype appeared many times. The chain carries TRBV12-3 or TRBV12-4 and TRBJ2-5; D may be TRBD2 (5 bases). Deletions cut 8 bases from V and 0 bases from J, with 10 bases between. The CDR3 has 13 amino acids. CDR3 DNA: TGTGCCAGCGCCCCCGGGGACCAAGAGACCCAGTACTTC. This encodes CASAPGDQETQYF.

V gene TRBV12-3 or TRBV12-4 combines with J gene TRBJ1-1; D unresolved. The CDR3 covers 12 residues. The V gene lost 3 bases and the J gene lost 10 bases, with 12 bases spanning the gap. CDR3 coding DNA: TGTGCCAGCAGTTTGGAAGATCTAAGAGCTTTCTTT. This encodes CASSLEDLRAFF.

This clonotype was counted at least ten times. The chain has TRBV12-3 or TRBV12-4 and TRBJ1-1; D perhaps matches TRBD1 (5 bases). The CDR3 length is 14 residues. The ends were cut back, 5 bases at V and 0 bases at J, with 10 bases in the middle. Here the CDR3 reads CASSIGHMNTEAFF. Written as DNA, the CDR3 is TGTGCCAGCAGTATAGGACACATGAACACTGAAGCTTTCTTT.

This clonotype came up many times. The genes are TRBV4-2 and TRBJ1-2; a possible D gene is TRBD1 (5 bases). The germline CDR1 and CDR2 sequences are LGHNA and YNFKEQ. This CDR3 spans 13 amino acids. V lost 0 bases and J lost 3, with 5 bases in between. The CDR3 loop reads CASSQDRDYGYTF. In DNA, the CDR3 is TGTGCCAGCAGCCAAGACAGGGACTATGGCTACACCTTC.

The chain has TRBV6-5 and TRBJ2-5, with D possibly matching TRBD1 (6 bases). Looked up from germline, CDR1 is MNHEY and CDR2 is SVGAGI. Between the trimmed V and J ends, which lost 0 bases and 5 bases, there was a span of 13 bases. CDR3 size: 15 residues. CDR3 sequence reads: CASSYSRGTGETQYF. In DNA form, the CDR3 reads TGTGCCAGCAGTTACTCAAGGGGAACAGGGGAGACCCAGTACTTC.

This clonotype was counted a few times. The chain couples TRBV7-2 to TRBJ2-3; TRBD2 is a possible D gene (5 bases). Trimming took 5 bases from V and 7 from J, leaving 16 bases between them. CDR1 is SGHTA, CDR2 FQGNSA, per germline. The length of the CDR3 is 14 residues. This CDR3 is CASSIGLGGNTQYF. Written as DNA, the CDR3 is TGTGCCAGCAGCATCGGACTGGGCGGAAATACGCAGTATTTT.

The V gene is TRBV2, the J gene TRBJ2-5; 11 bases map to TRBD2. V trimming: 4 bases; J trimming: 5 bases; junction bases outside the gene matches: 9. CDR3 length: 16 residues. Germline CDR1 SNHLY, CDR2 FYNNEI. CDR3 loop: CASSASPASGGETQYF. CDR3 DNA: TGTGCCAGCAGTGCGAGCCCGGCTAGCGGGGGGGAGACCCAGTACTTC. Filled out from reference TRBV2 and TRBJ2-5, the complete variable domain reads EPEVTQTPSHQVTQMGQEVILRCVPISNHLYFYWYRQILGQKVEFLVSFYNNEISEKSEIFDDQFSVERPDGSNFTLKIRSTKLEDSAMYFCASSASPASGGETQYFGPGTRLLVL.

This clonotype was recorded a few times. V is TRBV5-1 and J is TRBJ2-2; D might be TRBD1 (6 bases). CDR1 is SGHRS and CDR2 is YFSETQ in the germline V gene. The ends were cut back, 2 bases at V and 6 bases at J, with 11 bases in the middle. This CDR3 is built from 14 residues. The CDR3 DNA follows: TGCGCCAGCAGCTTCAGGGGAATGTCCGGGGAGCTGTTTTTT. Translation gives CASSFRGMSGELFF.